The 22 T cell receptor beta chains reported below all come from one sample, sequenced in a study of T cells after yellow fever vaccination (dated by TCRdb to between 2018 and 2021). According to the study, the label for this sample's treatment or condition signals: live attenuated yellow fever vaccine strain. The receptor library was made with 5' RACE. Sequencing was carried out with an Illumina NovaSeq 6000. The public reads were reprocessed in TCRdb via fastp at Q25 and MiXCR, keeping in-frame beta chains. Identical CDR3 proteins give one entry, which carries the most common genes and DNA. In this sample the table shows hundreds of thousands of distinct CDR3 sequences, more than 3% of which occur a single time. The ten top clones hold 23% of the sample. The specimen comprised PBMCs, sampled on the day of the yellow fever booster vaccination. The receptors derive from a man aged 18 to 30 who received the YFV17D yellow fever vaccine.

This clonotype came up many times. The gene calls are TRBV4-3 and TRBJ2-1, with TRBD2 matching 9 bases. Germline V CDR1 and CDR2: LGHNA, YSLEER. The ends lost 0 bases at V and 7 bases at J; junction bases unmatched: 10. The CDR3 totals 17 residues. In DNA form, the CDR3 reads TGCGCCAGCAGCCAAGATCTGGAGACTAGCGGAATTAATGAGCAGTTCTTC. Its protein is CASSQDLETSGINEQFF.

This clonotype was recorded many times. The chain has TRBV7-9 and TRBJ2-1, with D possibly being TRBD1 (6 bases). Per germline, CDR1 SEHNR and CDR2 FQNEAQ (reference sequence). This CDR3 comprises 12 residues. The ends were cut back, 2 bases at V and 10 bases at J, with 9 bases in the middle. As DNA, the CDR3 is TGTGCCAGCAGCTTACAGGGGCAAGAGCAGTTCTTC. This translates into CASSLQGQEQFF.

This clonotype was counted ten times or more. The V call is TRBV10-3, the J call TRBJ1-4, with D unclear. Germline CDR1 is ENHRY and CDR2 is SYGVKD. The length of the CDR3 is 11 residues. Trimming shortened V by 2 bases and J by 10 bases, and 5 bases separated the two germline ends. This chain's CDR3 is CAISEGRKLFF. CDR3 nucleotide sequence: TGTGCCATCAGTGAGGGCAGAAAACTGTTTTTT.

This clonotype was observed many times. V gene TRBV29-1 combines with J gene TRBJ1-1; D remains ambiguous. The CDR3 spans 13 residues. Germline V gene lookup returns CDR1 SQVTM and CDR2 ANQGSEA. V lost 2 bases, J lost 5 bases, and 12 bases lay in between. Here the CDR3 reads CSVESGGRTEAFF. CDR3 DNA sequence: TGCAGCGTTGAATCGGGAGGGAGGACTGAAGCTTTCTTT.

In DNA, the CDR3 is TGTGCCAGCGGGAGGGGTTATCAATCTGGAAACACCATATATTTT. This gives the protein CASGRGYQSGNTIYF. V usage is TRBV6-5 and J usage is TRBJ1-3, with D maybe TRBD1 (5 bases). Germline V gene lookup returns CDR1 MNHEY and CDR2 SVGAGI. Trimming removed 8 bases from V and 1 base from J, with 15 bases in between. CDR3 length: 15 residues.

This clonotype was observed at least ten times. The rearrangement uses TRBV20-1 and TRBJ1-5, with a weak D call TRBD1 (6 bases). The V gene's germline CDR1 is DFQATT and CDR2 SNEGSKA (reference sequence). The V gene lost 4 bases and the J gene lost 3 bases, with 10 bases spanning the gap. The CDR3 totals 13 residues. In nucleotides, the CDR3 is TGCAGTGCTACCCGGGACAACAATCAGCCCCAGCATTTT. Its translation is CSATRDNNQPQHF.

This chain links TRBV7-9 with TRBJ1-4; D is possibly TRBD1 (5 bases). V was clipped by 7 bases and J by 7 bases, with 16 bases between them. The germline gives CDR1 SEHNR, CDR2 FQNEAQ (reference sequence). The CDR3 consists of 14 residues. The CDR3 region is CASTNIREGEKLFF. The CDR3 coding sequence is TGTGCCAGCACCAATATCAGGGAAGGTGAAAAACTGTTTTTT.

This clonotype appeared many times. This chain connects TRBV6-2 or TRBV6-3 to TRBJ2-3, with D unclear. Trimming pared 4 bases from V and 6 bases from J, leaving 17 bases between. Germline loops: CDR1 MNHEY, CDR2 SVGEGT. The length of the CDR3 is 15 residues. The CDR3 is CASSSTLLGQDTQYF. CDR3 DNA sequence: TGTGCCAGCAGTTCCACTCTACTGGGTCAGGATACGCAGTATTTT.

This clonotype was counted many times. The chain recombines TRBV5-1 with TRBJ2-3; D remains unclear. V lost 0 bases and J 5 bases, leaving 10 bases between the germline ends. The CDR3 is 14 amino acids. CDR1 SGHRS and CDR2 YFSETQ come from the germline V gene. The CDR3 DNA sequence: TGCGCCAGCAGCTTGGACTTCGCAGGAGATACGCAGTATTTT. Protein: CASSLDFAGDTQYF.

This clonotype showed up many times. The chain carries TRBV27 and TRBJ1-1; TRBD1 agrees at 7 bases. The germline V gene has CDR1 MNHEY and CDR2 SMNVEV (reference sequence). Trimming took 2 bases from V and 5 from J; bases not matched to a gene: 8. This CDR3 has 15 amino acids. CDR3 DNA sequence: TGTGCCAGCAGTTTAACAGGGGACGAGGGGACTGAAGCTTTCTTT. Encoded protein: CASSLTGDEGTEAFF.

This clonotype appeared a few times. The genes are TRBV6-5 and TRBJ1-2, with 12 positions matching TRBD1. Germline CDR1 reads MNHEY; CDR2 reads SVGAGI. The CDR3 is made up of 13 amino acids. Trimming removed 6 bases from V and 8 bases from J; junction bases left unmatched: 4. Here the CDR3 DNA reads TGTGCCAGCAGCGGGACAGGGGGCAAAGGCTACACCTTC. Amino acid sequence: CASSGTGGKGYTF.

The rearrangement joins TRBV5-1 to TRBJ2-3; TRBD2 agrees at 10 bases. Trimming at V came to 0 bases and at J to 4 bases, leaving 5 bases not matched to a gene. In germline, CDR1 is SGHRS, CDR2 YFSETQ. This CDR3 contains 16 residues. In DNA form, the CDR3 reads TGCGCCAGCAGCTTGGGCGCTAGCGGGGGATCAGATACGCAGTATTTT. Its translation is CASSLGASGGSDTQYF.

V is TRBV27 and J is TRBJ1-5, with 7 bases that match TRBD1. In germline, CDR1 is MNHEY, CDR2 SMNVEV (reference sequence). There are 15 residues in the CDR3. V shed 3 bases, J shed 4 bases, and the junction held 6 bases outside the gene matches. CDR3 sequence: CASSFTPTGNQPQHF. The CDR3 nucleotides are TGTGCCAGCAGTTTCACGCCGACAGGGAATCAGCCCCAGCATTTT.

This clonotype was counted at least ten times. For the CDR3, the DNA is TGTGCCAGCACACCCGGGGCGGACTATAATTCACCCCTCCACTTT. This translates into CASTPGADYNSPLHF. J is TRBJ1-6 and V is TRBV6-5, with D possibly matching TRBD1 (5 bases). This CDR3 region has 15 residues. V gave up 7 bases and J gave up 3 bases, with 13 bases separating them. Germline V gene data show CDR1 as MNHEY and CDR2 as SVGAGI.

This clonotype was detected ten times or more. CDR3 nucleotides: TGTGCCAGCAGTGACCCGCAGAGGAGCTCCTACGAGCAGTACTTC. Its protein is CASSDPQRSSYEQYF. This sequence joins TRBV6-1 and TRBJ2-7; D call uncertain. From germline, CDR1 is MNHNS and CDR2 SASEGT. This CDR3 region has 15 residues. Trimming shortened V by 3 bases and J by 0 bases, and 12 bases separated the two germline ends.

The V call is TRBV4-3, the J call TRBJ2-6; 7 nucleotides agree with TRBD1. The V segment lost 1 base and the J segment 0 bases; nucleotides outside the gene matches: 12. Germline V gene data show CDR1 as LGHNA and CDR2 as YSLEER. This CDR3 is 20 amino acids long. CDR3 protein: CASSQGWTDRTISGANVLTF. CDR3 DNA sequence: TGCGCCAGCAGCCAAGGGTGGACGGACAGGACGATCTCTGGGGCCAACGTCCTGACTTTC.

The V call is TRBV19, the J call TRBJ2-7, with a weak D call TRBD1 (5 bases). Germline V gene sequence: CDR1 LNHDA, CDR2 SQIVND (reference sequence). V dropped 6 bases and J dropped 3 bases, with 24 bases sitting between them. The CDR3 length is 17 residues. DNA for the CDR3: TGTGCCAGTAGCTGGTCGGGCCAGGGCGAAGTCGGCTACGAGCAGTACTTC. It is translated as CASSWSGQGEVGYEQYF.

This clonotype was recorded a few times. V gene TRBV5-4 combines with J gene TRBJ2-7; either TRBD1 or TRBD2 may fit D (6 bases each). The germline gives CDR1 SGHNT, CDR2 YYREEE (reference sequence). V was trimmed by 4 bases and J by 6 bases, leaving 17 bases between them. The CDR3 is made up of 14 amino acids. The chain's CDR3 is CASSKEGGATEQYV. CDR3 DNA: TGTGCCAGCAGCAAGGAGGGGGGCGCGACCGAGCAGTACGTC.

This clonotype was counted ten times or more. The chain links TRBV4-1 to TRBJ2-1, with TRBD1 matching over 9 bases. This CDR3 spans 16 amino acids. Germline V lookup: CDR1 MGHRA, CDR2 YSYEKL. After removal of 3 bases from V and 6 bases from J, the junction contained 9 bases not matched to a gene. The CDR3 sequence is CASSHATGGSSNEQFF. CDR3 coding DNA: TGCGCCAGCAGCCACGCGACAGGGGGATCTAGCAATGAGCAGTTCTTC.

This clonotype has a count of ten or more. This chain joins TRBV5-1 and TRBJ2-2; D not resolved. CDR3 size: 14 residues. V shed 7 bases and J shed 4 bases, with 14 bases lying between them. Germline loops: CDR1 SGHRS, CDR2 YFSETQ. This CDR3 is CASVEAERTGELFF. CDR3 coding DNA: TGCGCCAGCGTAGAGGCAGAGCGCACCGGGGAGCTGTTTTTT.

This clonotype appeared many times. The chain recombines TRBV20-1 with TRBJ1-1; D possibly corresponds to TRBD1 (6 bases). The CDR3 sequence is 13 residues long. CDR1 DFQATT and CDR2 SNEGSKA come from the germline V gene (reference sequence). The V gene lost 6 bases and the J gene lost 4 bases, with 15 bases spanning the gap. The CDR3 loop is CSAKQGGVTEAFF. CDR3 DNA: TGCAGTGCAAAACAGGGTGGGGTCACTGAAGCTTTCTTT.

This clonotype was observed a few times. V and J are TRBV5-1 and TRBJ2-3, with D maybe TRBD1 (5 bases). The CDR3 totals 14 residues. In germline, CDR1 is SGHRS, CDR2 YFSETQ. V dropped 1 base and J dropped 5 bases, with 11 bases sitting between them. The CDR3, as DNA: TGCGCCAGCAGCTTGTGGCAGGGTGAAGATACGCAGTATTTT. It encodes CASSLWQGEDTQYF.